This TCR beta chain was documented in a study of blood T cell repertoires in COVID-19. For the study at large: Acute and convalescent COVID-19 specimens originated in the United States, Italy and Spain. PBMCs, B-cell-depleted T cells, or T cells were the source of the cDNA or gDNA that made up the material.

Original handling: Nucleated cell number was recorded as an estimate derived from reference gene primer amplification. Some clones are missing from TCRdb's copy, which holds only in-frame ones; the method was immunoSEQ multiplex PCR. V and J calls and clone size are given by that table; D and trimming were obtained from the DNA. The sample has a few hundred thousand clones, 85% to 90% seen once. Clinical histories supplied by participants themselves formed the basis of cohort assignment. Trimming took 7 bases from V and 8 from J, leaving 15 bases between them. In germline, CDR1 is SGDLS, CDR2 YYNGEE. The CDR3 is made up of 13 amino acids.

The chain is built from TRBV9 and TRBJ1-4; a weak D match, TRBD1 (6 bases). The sequence came from a young man who had recovered from COVID-19. The specimen was PBMCs or T cells enriched from blood (not recorded which). DNA of the CDR3: TGTGCCAGCGGGAGCTCCAGGGGCGAAAAACTGTTTTTT. It encodes CASGSSRGEKLFF.